This passage covers 16 T cell receptor beta chains from one sample sequenced in a study of OX40 agonist ivuxolimab in advanced cancers. Produced via immunoSEQ multiplex PCR; TCRdb's table is partial and in-frame only. The sample carries some 77,000 clones, about 90% recorded once. Sample: CD4+ or CD8+ T cells sorted from blood, taken in a trial of the OX40 agonist ivuxolimab. Receptor source: an adult with an advanced solid tumor such as melanoma, head and neck, liver or kidney cancer.

The chain combines TRBV6-6 with TRBJ1-2; no clear D. CDR1 MNHNY and CDR2 SVGAGI come from the germline V gene (reference sequence). The CDR3 sequence is 14 residues long. Trimming pared 5 bases from V and 6 bases from J, leaving 16 bases between. DNA for the CDR3: TGTGCCAGCAGTACCCGAGATAGGCCTGATGGCTACACCTTC. Protein: CASSTRDRPDGYTF.

The chain uses TRBV6-6 and TRBJ2-3; 8 bases align to TRBD2. The J segment lost 0 bases and the V segment lost 7 bases, leaving 3 bases of the junction unmatched. This CDR3 is built from 14 residues. Germline loops: CDR1 MNHNY, CDR2 SVGAGI (reference sequence). CDR3 bases: TGTGCCAGCAAGACTAGCGCTAGCACAGATACGCAGTATTTT. It is translated as CASKTSASTDTQYF.

The chain carries TRBV5-6 and TRBJ2-1; perhaps D is TRBD1 or TRBD2 (5 bases each). CDR1 and CDR2 from the germline V gene are SGHDT and YYEEEE. This CDR3 is built from 15 residues. Trimming cost V 1 base and J 4 bases, with 12 bases left between them. Here the CDR3 reads CASSLTGRSYNEQFF. The CDR3 DNA is TGTGCCAGCAGCTTGACGGGACGGAGTTACAATGAGCAGTTCTTC.

The rearrangement links TRBV11-3 to TRBJ1-1, with D unresolved. V was shortened by 8 bases and J by 0 bases, with 7 bases between the two germline ends. Germline CDR1 and CDR2: SGHNT and YENEEA. The CDR3 has 12 amino acids. The CDR3 sequence: CASGRVNTEAFF. The CDR3, as DNA: TGTGCCAGCGGACGGGTGAACACTGAAGCTTTCTTT.

The chain joins TRBV5-5 to TRBJ2-3; TRBD2 is a possible D gene (5 bases). The CDR3 is made up of 14 amino acids. Germline V lookup: CDR1 SGHKS, CDR2 YYEKEE (reference sequence). V shed 2 bases and J shed 2 bases, with 9 bases lying between them. The chain's CDR3 is CASSFRGNTDTQYF. CDR3 nucleotides: TGTGCCAGCAGCTTTCGGGGTAACACAGATACGCAGTATTTT.

The chain has TRBV9 and TRBJ2-1, with D unclear. CDR1 SGDLS and CDR2 YYNGEE come from the germline V gene. The CDR3 is 14 residues long. V shed 3 bases and J shed 0 bases, with 7 bases lying between them. The CDR3 DNA reads TGTGCCAGCAGCGGAGCACTCTCCTACAATGAGCAGTTCTTC. It codes for CASSGALSYNEQFF.

A single count supports this clone. This rearrangement joins TRBV4-2 to TRBJ1-3; D ambiguous. Germline V gives CDR1 LGHNA, CDR2 YNFKEQ. CDR3 length: 14 amino acids. V was pared by 4 bases and J by 2 bases, with 9 bases between. The CDR3 DNA follows: TGTGCCAGCAGCCCCCCGCGGACTGGAAACACCATATATTTT. Its protein is CASSPPRTGNTIYF.

The rearrangement links TRBV11-2 to TRBJ2-7, with D unresolved. This CDR3 comprises 13 residues. CDR1 SGHAT and CDR2 FQNNGV come from the germline V gene. V dropped 3 bases and J dropped 4 bases, with 10 bases sitting between them. The CDR3 DNA is TGTGCCAGCAGCTTTGGCGCAGGTTACGAGCAGTACTTC. This sequence encodes CASSFGAGYEQYF.

This chain connects TRBV28 to TRBJ2-3; D ambiguous. Trimming stripped 4 bases from V and 4 bases from J, with 15 bases between. Germline assignment: CDR1 MDHEN and CDR2 SYDVKM. The CDR3 loop spans 15 amino acids. CDR3 sequence reads: CASSSPLIVPDTQYF. The CDR3 nucleotides are TGTGCCAGCAGTTCACCCCTGATCGTCCCAGATACGCAGTATTTT.

This sequence joins TRBV6-1 and TRBJ1-6, with 8 positions matching TRBD1. Losses at the gene ends were 8 bases for V and 9 bases for J; bases not matched to a gene: 9. This CDR3 spans 14 amino acids. CDR1 is MNHNS and CDR2 is SASEGT in the germline V gene. The CDR3 DNA reads as TGTGCCAGCGGACGGGACAGGCGATCTTCACCCCTCCACTTT. Translated: CASGRDRRSSPLHF.

V and J are TRBV20-1 and TRBJ1-1, with D hard to call. The CDR3 contains 11 residues. The germline V gene encodes CDR1 DFQATT and CDR2 SNEGSKA (reference sequence). Trimming cost V 6 bases and J 1 base, with 6 bases left between them. CDR3 sequence (DNA): TGCAGTGCGGGTCCGAACACTGAAGCTTTCTTT. This translates into CSAGPNTEAFF.

The chain employs TRBV11-3 and TRBJ2-1; a possible D gene is TRBD1 (6 bases). Germline CDR1 and CDR2: SGHNT and YENEEA. V lost 1 base and J 0 bases, leaving 10 bases between the germline ends. The CDR3 consists of 16 residues. The CDR3: CASSLAVGGSYNEQFF. The CDR3 coding sequence is TGTGCCAGCAGCTTAGCGGTAGGGGGCTCCTACAATGAGCAGTTCTTC.

The rearrangement joins TRBV2 to TRBJ1-2, with D perhaps TRBD1 (5 bases). CDR1 and CDR2 (germline): SNHLY, FYNNEI. The CDR3 contains 14 residues. The V end lost 6 bases, the J end lost 7 bases, and 18 bases lay between the germline ends. The CDR3 reads CASRGMGGRGGYTF. CDR3 DNA sequence: TGTGCCAGCAGGGGCATGGGGGGAAGGGGTGGCTACACCTTC.

The chain uses TRBV28 and TRBJ1-4, with D hard to call. V lost 2 bases to trimming and J lost 4 bases, with 8 bases between them. The CDR3 contains 14 residues. Per the germline V gene, CDR1 is MDHEN and CDR2 is SYDVKM. CDR3 DNA sequence: TGTGCCAGCAGTTTAGGGCAGATTAATGAAAAACTGTTTTTT. As protein: CASSLGQINEKLFF.

J is TRBJ2-3 and V is TRBV9, with TRBD1 as a possible D gene (5 bases). Germline values: CDR1 SGDLS, CDR2 YYNGEE. The CDR3 runs 15 residues. The ends were cut back, 0 bases at V and 1 base at J, with 9 bases in the middle. The CDR3 region has the DNA TGTGCCAGCAGCGTAGCGACAGACCGCACAGATACGCAGTATTTT. Protein product: CASSVATDRTDTQYF.

V gene TRBV5-5 combines with J gene TRBJ1-1; D unclear. The germline V gene encodes CDR1 SGHKS and CDR2 YYEKEE (reference sequence). This CDR3 comprises 12 residues. V was trimmed by 4 bases and J by 0 bases, leaving 4 bases between them. The CDR3 DNA is TGTGCCAGCAGCCAGATGAACACTGAAGCTTTCTTT. This translates into CASSQMNTEAFF.